Following are 27 T cell receptor beta chains from one sample sequenced in a study of blood T cell repertoires in COVID-19. Repertoires were generated with immunoSEQ multiplex PCR, while TCRdb's copy carries only in-frame clones and drops some. The sample comprises some 200,000 clones, under 85% of which are singletons, and approximately 6.2% rests with the top ten. Sequencing was performed on peripheral blood. Receptors were obtained from a middle-aged woman with acute or convalescent COVID-19.

The CDR3 DNA sequence: TGTGCCAGCAGTGAATCTGTAGGGGCAGTTCAGCCCCAGCATTTT. Its protein product is CASSESVGAVQPQHF. This chain uses TRBV6-1 with TRBJ1-5, with a possible D match to TRBD1 (5 bases). Germline V gene data show CDR1 as MNHNS and CDR2 as SASEGT. This CDR3 has 15 amino acids. V lost 2 bases and J 6 bases, leaving 14 bases between the germline ends.

The rearrangement uses TRBV28 and TRBJ2-1, with 9 bases identical to TRBD1. The CDR3 totals 15 residues. The trim removed 8 bases at V and 3 bases at J, leaving 8 bases unmatched. CDR1 and CDR2 (germline): MDHEN, SYDVKM. The CDR3 reads CASGVWGQGYNEQFF. In nucleotides, the CDR3 is TGTGCCAGCGGGGTTTGGGGACAGGGCTACAATGAGCAGTTCTTC.

The chain recombines TRBV18 with TRBJ1-5; TRBD1 matches at 8 bases. CDR1 is KGHSH, CDR2 LQKENI, per germline. V lost 5 bases to trimming and J lost 3 bases; unmatched junction nucleotides: 3. The CDR3 is made up of 14 amino acids. The CDR3, as DNA: TGTGCCAGCTCAGCACAGGGGGTCAATCAGCCCCAGCATTTT. Translating gives CASSAQGVNQPQHF. Complete variable domain (other parts from reference TRBV18 and TRBJ1-5): NAGVMQNPRHLVRRRGQEARLRCSPMKGHSHVYWYRQLPEEGLKFMVYLQKENIIDESGMPKERFSAEFPKEGPSILRIQQVVRGDSAAYFCASSAQGVNQPQHFGDGTRLSIL.

The chain recombines TRBV9 with TRBJ2-1; D not resolved. The length of the CDR3 is 14 residues. Germline CDR1 reads SGDLS; CDR2 reads YYNGEE. The ends were cut back, 3 bases at V and 3 bases at J, with 10 bases in the middle. CDR3 nucleotides: TGTGCCAGCAGCGCCTCGAGTGGCTACAATGAGCAGTTCTTC. Amino acids: CASSASSGYNEQFF. The complete variable domain, with remaining parts taken from reference TRBV9 and TRBJ2-1, reads DSGVTQTPKHLITATGQRVTLRCSPRSGDLSVYWYQQSLDQGLQFLIQYYNGEERAKGNILERFSAQQFPDLHSELNLSSLELGDSALYFCASSASSGYNEQFFGPGTRLTVL.

V is TRBV11-3 and J is TRBJ2-7; 7 nucleotides match TRBD1. Trimming cost V 5 bases and J 0 bases; bases outside gene matches: 7. This CDR3 is 15 amino acids long. From germline, CDR1 is SGHNT and CDR2 YENEEA. This chain's CDR3 is CASSRTRDSSYEQYF. DNA of the CDR3: TGTGCCAGCAGCCGCACCCGGGACAGCTCCTACGAGCAGTACTTC.

CDR3 nucleotide sequence: TGTGCCTGGAGTGTAACCGAAATCGGGGAAAAACTGTTTTTT. It translates to CAWSVTEIGEKLFF. The chain joins TRBV30 to TRBJ1-4; no clear D gene. The CDR3 length is 14 residues. The germline V gene has CDR1 GTSNPN and CDR2 SVGIG (reference sequence). V was clipped by 0 bases and J by 8 bases, with 13 bases between them.

This chain joins TRBV2 and TRBJ2-7; 8 bases are shared with TRBD2. The ends lost 4 bases at V and 6 bases at J; junction bases unmatched: 11. The germline V gene has CDR1 SNHLY and CDR2 FYNNEI. This CDR3 is 15 amino acids long. CDR3 in DNA: TGTGCCAGCAGTGGGGCGGCGGGAGGAGGTCTCGAGCAGTACTTC. As protein: CASSGAAGGGLEQYF.

The CDR3 loop reads CASRLRGRNEQFF. The CDR3 DNA reads as TGTGCCAGCAGACTCCGGGGGAGGAATGAGCAGTTCTTC. V usage is TRBV7-8 and J usage is TRBJ2-1; tentatively, D is TRBD2 (6 bases). Germline loops: CDR1 SGHVS, CDR2 FQNEAQ. The CDR3 runs to 13 residues. The V and J ends lost 6 bases and 7 bases respectively, with 13 bases between them. The whole variable domain, remainder taken from reference TRBV7-8 and TRBJ2-1, is GAGVSQSPRYKVAKRGQDVALRCDPISGHVSLFWYQQALGQGPEFLTYFQNEAQLDKSGLPSDRFFAERPEGSVSTLKIQRTQQEDSAVYLCASRLRGRNEQFFGPGTRLTVL.

CDR3 loop: CATSDVVRSANTGELFF. CDR3 in DNA: TGTGCCACCAGTGATGTGGTCCGCAGCGCGAACACCGGGGAGCTGTTTTTT. The chain carries TRBV24-1 and TRBJ2-2; D remains unclear. CDR3 length: 17 amino acids. V dropped 3 bases and J dropped 0 bases, with 13 bases sitting between them. From germline, CDR1 is KGHDR and CDR2 SFDVKD.

A remark on this clone: One end of the junction is discordant with germline, which a read error may explain. The rearrangement uses TRBV2 and TRBJ1-6; D perhaps matches TRBD1 (5 bases). Per the germline V gene, CDR1 is SNHLY and CDR2 is FYNNEI. The CDR3 runs 14 residues. This chain's CDR3 is CASREGRGNSPLHF. The CDR3 DNA is TGTGCCAGCAGGGAAGGACGGGGGAATTCACCCCTCCACTTT.

This chain uses TRBV9 with TRBJ1-1; the D is unclear. The germline V and J ends were trimmed by 0 bases and 0 bases, with 12 bases remaining between them. From germline, CDR1 is SGDLS and CDR2 YYNGEE. The CDR3 has 16 residues. In DNA form, the CDR3 reads TGTGCCAGCAGCGTAGCGGCCAGGCCACTGAACACTGAAGCTTTCTTT. Protein product: CASSVAARPLNTEAFF.

This clone has only one observation. The CDR3 region has the DNA TGTGCCAGTGGGCGGACAGAAGATCAGCCCCAGCATTTT. Protein: CASGRTEDQPQHF. This chain links TRBV19 with TRBJ1-5; TRBD1 is a possible D gene (6 bases). The V and J ends lost 8 bases and 5 bases respectively, with 13 bases between them. CDR3 length equals 13 residues. Germline CDR1 LNHDA, CDR2 SQIVND (reference sequence).

This sequence joins TRBV5-4 and TRBJ1-1, with 8 positions matching TRBD1. The junction had 5 bases not matched to a gene; V was cut back by 4 bases and J by 3 bases. The CDR3 runs to 14 residues. Germline V CDR1 and CDR2: SGHNT, YYREEE (reference sequence). CDR3 in DNA: TGTGCCAGCAGCAATCAGGGGGCATACACTGAAGCTTTCTTT. Translating gives CASSNQGAYTEAFF. Filled out from reference TRBV5-4 and TRBJ1-1, the complete variable domain reads ETGVTQSPTHLIKTRGQQVTLRCSSQSGHNTVSWYQQALGQGPQFIFQYYREEENGRGNFPPRFSGLQFPNYSSELNVNALELDDSALYLCASSNQGAYTEAFFGQGTRLTVV.

The gene calls are TRBV4-1 and TRBJ2-1; 13 bases map to TRBD2. Germline CDR1 reads MGHRA; CDR2 reads YSYEKL. With V trimmed by 4 bases and J by 8 bases, 23 bases remained unmatched. The CDR3 has 21 residues. The chain's CDR3 is CASSPPVTGTSGDPTRHEQFF. CDR3 nucleotide sequence: TGCGCCAGCAGCCCACCAGTAACCGGGACTAGCGGGGATCCGACCCGACATGAGCAGTTCTTC.

The chain combines TRBV9 with TRBJ2-3, with D tentatively TRBD2 (7 bases). Trimming pared 5 bases from V and 6 bases from J, leaving 16 bases between. Germline V gene data show CDR1 as SGDLS and CDR2 as YYNGEE. The CDR3 covers 14 residues. The DNA for the CDR3 is TGTGCCAGCAGTGTCGCGGGGGCGGGGGATACGCAGTATTTT. Amino acids: CASSVAGAGDTQYF.

The chain carries TRBV11-1 and TRBJ1-1; D is unclear. Trimming stripped 3 bases from V and 1 base from J, with 15 bases between. The CDR3 length is 16 residues. The germline gives CDR1 SGHAT, CDR2 FQDESV (reference sequence). CDR3 sequence (DNA): TGTGCCAGCAGCTTTACAGATGGAAGATCGAACACTGAAGCTTTCTTT. Translating gives CASSFTDGRSNTEAFF. Filled out from reference TRBV11-1 and TRBJ1-1, the complete variable domain reads EAEVAQSPRYKITEKSQAVAFWCDPISGHATLYWYRQILGQGPELLVQFQDESVVDDSQLPKDRFSAERLKGVDSTLKIQPAELGDSAMYLCASSFTDGRSNTEAFFGQGTRLTVV.

The chain joins TRBV29-1 to TRBJ1-1; the match to TRBD1 covers 9 bases. The V and J ends lost 7 bases and 5 bases, in that order; junction bases with no gene match: 5. CDR3 length equals 12 residues. CDR1 is SQVTM and CDR2 is ANQGSEA in the germline V gene. CDR3 DNA: TGCAGCGGGGGGGACAGGGAAACTGAAGCTTTCTTT. Translation gives CSGGDRETEAFF. The full variable domain, rest sourced from reference TRBV29-1 and TRBJ1-1, is SAVISQKPSRDICQRGTSLTIQCQVDSQVTMMFWYRQQPGQSLTLIATANQGSEATYESGFVIDKFPISRPNLTFSTLTVSNMSPEDSSIYLCSGGDRETEAFFGQGTRLTVV.

This clone was picked up a small number of times. The same CDR3 arises from other DNA sequences in this sample as well. The chain joins TRBV29-1 to TRBJ1-2; D possibly corresponds to TRBD1 (5 bases). Trimming removed 3 bases from V and 2 bases from J, with 7 bases in between. This CDR3 spans 12 amino acids. CDR1 and CDR2 (germline): SQVTM, ANQGSEA. As DNA, the CDR3 is TGCAGCGTTGAGGCAGGGAACTATGGCTACACCTTC. Translated: CSVEAGNYGYTF.

The CDR3 DNA follows: TGTGCCAGCAGCCGATCAATAGCGGGCCTATCCTACGAGCAGTACTTC. It is translated as CASSRSIAGLSYEQYF. J is TRBJ2-7 and V is TRBV16; 7 nucleotides line up with TRBD2. This CDR3 has 16 amino acids. Germline trimming cut 4 bases from V and 1 base from J; bases unmatched to any gene: 10. Germline V gene sequence: CDR1 KGHSY, CDR2 FQNENV.

The J gene is TRBJ1-2, the V gene TRBV6-5; 8 positions agree with TRBD1. The CDR3 is 14 residues long. CDR1 and CDR2 from the germline V gene are MNHEY and SVGAGI. With V trimmed by 7 bases and J by 1 base, 5 bases remained unmatched. The DNA of the CDR3 is TGTGCCAGCACCGTGGACAGGGTTAACTATGGCTACACCTTC. This sequence encodes CASTVDRVNYGYTF.

The chain employs TRBV1 and TRBJ1-1; TRBD1, as called in the table, went unchecked against the DNA. TRBV1 is a pseudogene segment. This CDR3 region has 17 residues. The CDR3 DNA follows: TGCACCAGCAGCCCATCCCACCCCGGACACCTTAACACTGAAGCTTTCTTT. This codes for CTSSPSHPGHLNTEAFF.

CDR3 loop: CASSFARTDTQYF. In DNA, the CDR3 is TGTGCCAGCAGCTTCGCGCGGACAGATACGCAGTATTTT. The chain recombines TRBV7-2 with TRBJ2-3; D gene uncertain. CDR1 and CDR2 from the germline V gene are SGHTA and FQGNSA. V lost 3 bases, J lost 3 bases, and 7 bases lay in between. The CDR3 is 13 residues long.

The chain is built from TRBV11-2 and TRBJ2-3; 11 bases map to TRBD2. The CDR3 totals 18 residues. Germline CDR1 reads SGHAT; CDR2 reads FQNNGV. Trimming at V came to 2 bases and at J to 0 bases, leaving 7 bases not matched to a gene. The CDR3: CASSLRLAGGSSTDTQYF. In DNA, the CDR3 is TGTGCCAGCAGCTTAAGGCTAGCGGGGGGTAGTAGCACAGATACGCAGTATTTT.

This clone has only one observation. The genes are TRBV5-4 and TRBJ2-7; D unclear. The CDR3 runs 16 residues. V lost 0 bases, J lost 6 bases, and 19 bases lay in between. Per the germline V gene, CDR1 is SGHNT and CDR2 is YYREEE (reference sequence). The CDR3 here is CASSLASSPTYREQYF. The CDR3 bases are TGTGCCAGCAGCTTGGCCTCGAGTCCGACTTATCGCGAGCAGTACTTC.

This clone came up a few times. V usage is TRBV21-1 and J usage is TRBJ1-5. TRBV21-1 is annotated as a pseudogene. The CDR3 has 17 amino acids. The CDR3 is CASTTFELSPRVQPQHF. The CDR3 DNA reads as TGTGCCAGCACCACCTTTGAGTTGAGCCCGCGAGTACAGCCCCAGCATTTT.

This clone was found a few times. The chain carries TRBV28 and TRBJ2-5, with 7 bases fitting TRBD2. V shed 7 bases and J 5 bases; nucleotides not matched to a gene: 7. The CDR3 has 13 amino acids. Germline loops: CDR1 MDHEN, CDR2 SYDVKM. The CDR3 protein is CASTLGGTETQYF. In nucleotides, the CDR3 is TGTGCCAGCACCTTGGGGGGGACGGAGACCCAGTACTTC.

V gene TRBV16 combines with J gene TRBJ2-1; TRBD2 agrees at 11 bases. V shed 5 bases and J 9 bases; nucleotides not matched to a gene: 9. CDR3 length: 15 amino acids. The germline CDR1 and CDR2 sequences are KGHSY and FQNENV. The CDR3 spells CASSILAGEYGEQFF. Here the CDR3 DNA reads TGTGCCAGCAGCATACTAGCGGGAGAGTACGGTGAGCAGTTCTTC.